The rows below give T cell receptor beta chains drawn from one sample of a study of T cell changes during pregnancy in multiple sclerosis. Using immunoSEQ multiplex PCR, the repertoire was profiled, and TCRdb retains in-frame clones only, with some absent. The table records under 45,000 clones, more than 85% of them present only once. The sample in question was CD4+ T cells from peripheral blood mononuclear cells, obtained in the third trimester of pregnancy. The source of these receptors is a female donor with multiple sclerosis, enrolled in a pregnancy study. CDR3s include the opening cysteine and the closing phenylalanine or tryptophan. Each record gives: clone size, J gene, V gene, D gene, CDR3 DNA, CDR3 protein. The D gene is left open where the match is weak. Rows give clone size only sometimes, using once, few, many, or a class for an expanded clone.

>.|TRBJ2-3|TRBV7-3|.
TGTGCCAGCAGCTCGGACTCCTCCAATACGCAGTATTTT
CASSSDSSNTQYF
>.|TRBJ1-4|TRBV5-5|TRBD1
TGTGCCAGCAGCCCACAGGGGAATGAAAAACTGTTTTTT
CASSPQGNEKLFF
>.|TRBJ2-1|TRBV9|TRBD2
TGTGCCAGCAGCGTAGTGGGGACTAGTGTAAATGAGCAGTTCTTC
CASSVVGTSVNEQFF
>.|TRBJ2-7|TRBV19|TRBD2
TGTGCCACGTCAAGGGGAGGGAACGAGCAGTACTTC
CATSRGGNEQYF
>.|TRBJ2-7|TRBV19|.
TGTGCCAGTAGTCTGGCGGACACATCCTACGAGCAGTACTTC
CASSLADTSYEQYF
>.|TRBJ2-3|TRBV6-5|TRBD2
TGTGCCAGCAGGGGACTAGCGGGGGGGCCGGATACGCAGTATTTT
CASRGLAGGPDTQYF
>.|TRBJ2-7|TRBV27|TRBD2
TGTGCCAGCAGGGCAAGACGGGAGGGCGGTAACGAGCAGTACTTC
CASRARREGGNEQYF
>.|TRBJ2-3|TRBV10-3|.
TGTGCCATCAGTGAGTCTTTTACAGGGAGAGGCACAGATACGCAGTATTTT
CAISESFTGRGTDTQYF
>.|TRBJ2-3|TRBV5-5|TRBD2
TGTGCCAGCAGCGTTACCCCGGGACTAGCTGTTAGCACAGATACGCAGTATTTT
CASSVTPGLAVSTDTQYF
>.|TRBJ2-2|TRBV25-1|.
TGTGCCAGCAGGAACAGGAACACCGGGGAGCTGTTTTTT
CASRNRNTGELFF
>.|TRBJ1-6|TRBV6-1|TRBD1
TGTGCCAGCAGTGAAGTCGACAGGGGGAATTCACCCCTCCACTTT
CASSEVDRGNSPLHF
>.|TRBJ1-5|TRBV6-5|.
TGTGCCAGCAGTTACGGGCGCAATCAGCCCCAGCATTTT
CASSYGRNQPQHF
>.|TRBJ1-5|TRBV7-8|TRBD1
TGTGCCAGCAGCCCAGTGGGAGGTGGACAGGGAAGGGCTCAGCCCCAGCATTTT
CASSPVGGGQGRAQPQHF
>.|TRBJ1-1|TRBV14|.
TGTGCCAGCAGCCAAGGTTTTAAGTGGAGCGAAGCTTTCTTT
CASSQGFKWSEAFF
>.|TRBJ2-5|TRBV28|.
TGTGCCAGCAGTTTATTCCGGGGAGGCCAAGAGACCCAGTACTTC
CASSLFRGGQETQYF
>.|TRBJ2-7|TRBV6-1|TRBD1
TGTGCCAGCAGTGAATTGGACAGGGGTCCCTACGAGCAGTACTTC
CASSELDRGPYEQYF
>.|TRBJ1-1|TRBV28|.
TGTGCCAGCACCCGTCTCCCCCCGAACACTGAAGCTTTCTTT
CASTRLPPNTEAFF
>.|TRBJ1-4|TRBV2|.
TGTGCCAGCATCCAGGAGGTGCGGGAAAAACTGTTTTTT
CASIQEVREKLFF
>.|TRBJ2-7|TRBV7-8|.
TGTGCCAGCAGCTTAACCGGGATTTCCTACGAGCAGTACTTC
CASSLTGISYEQYF
>.|TRBJ2-7|TRBV27|TRBD2
TGTGCCAGCAGTTTGGCTAGCGGGCCAACCTACGAGCAGTACTTC
CASSLASGPTYEQYF
>.|TRBJ2-1|TRBV7-9|TRBD2
TGTGCCAGCAGCGACACTAGCGGGGGTCGAACTTACAATGAGCAGTTCTTC
CASSDTSGGRTYNEQFF
>.|TRBJ1-3|TRBV7-9|TRBD1
TGTGCCAGCAGCCCCGGACAGGGCGGAAACACCATATATTTT
CASSPGQGGNTIYF
>.|TRBJ2-7|TRBV7-2|TRBD2
TGTGCCAGCAGCGATGGGGGGGGCTACGAGCAGTACTTC
CASSDGGGYEQYF
>.|TRBJ2-5|TRBV6-5|TRBD1
TGTGCCAGCAGGACTCAGGGGGCAAGGGAGACCCAGTACTTC
CASRTQGARETQYF
>.|TRBJ2-7|TRBV18|.
TGTGCCAGCTCACCCGGCGGCATACGGGGCGAGCAGTACTTC
CASSPGGIRGEQYF
>.|TRBJ1-1|TRBV20-1|.
TGCAGTGCCAGGGGGAACACTGAAGCTTTCTTT
CSARGNTEAFF
>once|TRBJ2-2|TRBV6-4|.
TGTGCCAGCAGTCAGAACACCGGGGAGCTGTTTTTT
CASSQNTGELFF
>.|TRBJ2-5|TRBV2|TRBD1
TGTGCCAGCGGGGGACAGTCTGAGACCCAGTACTTC
CASGGQSETQYF
>once|TRBJ2-5|TRBV29-1|TRBD2
TGCAGCGTTGAACCCCGGACTAGCGCTCAGGGCCAAGAGACCCAGTACTTC
CSVEPRTSAQGQETQYF
>.|TRBJ1-4|TRBV19|.
TGTGCCAGTAGTCGGGGTAATGAAAAACTGTTTTTT
CASSRGNEKLFF
>.|TRBJ1-5|TRBV6-6|TRBD1
TGTGCCAGCAGCCGGACAGGGGGCGATCAGCCCCAGCATTTT
CASSRTGGDQPQHF
>.|TRBJ1-5|TRBV30|.
TGTGCCTGGAGTGTAGGGGGTAATCAGCCCCAGCATTTT
CAWSVGGNQPQHF
>.|TRBJ2-1|TRBV4-2|TRBD2
TGTGCCAGCAGCCAAGGTGATAGCGGGGGGTATGATGAGCAGTTCTTC
CASSQGDSGGYDEQFF
>once|TRBJ1-2|TRBV7-9|.
TGTGCCAGCAGCTTCAACCGGGAAGGCTACACCTTC
CASSFNREGYTF
>.|TRBJ1-2|TRBV10-3|TRBD1
TGTGCCATCAGGGGACAGGGAGATAGATATGGCTACACCTTC
CAIRGQGDRYGYTF
>.|TRBJ1-2|TRBV19|.
TGTGCCAGTAGTATTACCGAGAACTATGGCTACACCTTC
CASSITENYGYTF
>once|TRBJ2-7|TRBV28|TRBD2
TGTGCCAGCAGGGGAAGCGGGAGGGCCAATCTCTACGAGCAGTACTTC
CASRGSGRANLYEQYF
>.|TRBJ1-5|TRBV6-1|.
TGTGCCAGCAGCTGGACAGTTCAGCCCCAGCATTTT
CASSWTVQPQHF
>.|TRBJ1-1|TRBV5-4|TRBD1
TGTGCCAGCAGCTTGTGGGGGACAGCCAACACTGAAGCTTTCTTT
CASSLWGTANTEAFF
>.|TRBJ2-5|TRBV12-5|.
TGTGCTAGTGGTTTGGTACTGTGGGCAAGAAAAGAGACCCAGTACTTC
CASGLVLWARKETQYF
>.|TRBJ1-1|TRBV30|TRBD1
TGTGCCTGGAGGGACAGGGACACTGAAGCTTTCTTT
CAWRDRDTEAFF
>.|TRBJ2-3|TRBV7-2|TRBD2
TGTGCCAGCAGCTTAGCGCTAGCGGGGGGGGCAGATACGCAGTATTTT
CASSLALAGGADTQYF
>.|TRBJ2-5|TRBV4-3|TRBD2
TGCGCCAGCAGCCCTAGCGGGGCGGAGACCCAGTACTTC
CASSPSGAETQYF
>.|TRBJ2-1|TRBV11-3|.
TGTGCCAGCAGCGCGGGACCCTACAATGAGCAGTTCTTC
CASSAGPYNEQFF
>.|TRBJ1-1|TRBV10-3|.
TGTGCCATCAGTTCTGGGCGTAACACTGAAGCTTTCTTT
CAISSGRNTEAFF
>.|TRBJ2-7|TRBV5-1|.
TGCGCCAGCAGCGGGGGCGACAGTACCAGCGAGCAGTACTTC
CASSGGDSTSEQYF
>.|TRBJ2-1|TRBV9|TRBD1
TGTGCCAGCAGCGTAGAGGGGGCTAGCTCCTACAATGAGCAGTTCTTC
CASSVEGASSYNEQFF
>.|TRBJ2-7|TRBV7-3|.
TGTGCCAGCAGCTTAGGGGGGAAGCAGTACTTC
CASSLGGKQYF
>.|TRBJ1-2|TRBV7-6|.
TGTGCCAGCAGCCCTCTGGGGAGTAACTATGGCTACACCTTC
CASSPLGSNYGYTF
>once|TRBJ2-1|TRBV7-9|.
TGTGCCACCGACCGGGAGTCCTACAATGAGCAGTTCTTC
CATDRESYNEQFF
>.|TRBJ1-1|TRBV6-5|.
TGTGCCAGCAGTTACAGGGGGGAAGCTTTCTTT
CASSYRGEAFF
>.|TRBJ1-5|TRBV6-1|TRBD1
TGTGCCAGCAGTGAACTAGGGACAGGGGGGAGCAATCAGCCCCAGCATTTT
CASSELGTGGSNQPQHF
>.|TRBJ1-3|TRBV18|.
TGTGCCAGCTCACCACTCCAGGTAGTTCCTGGAAACACCATATATTTT
CASSPLQVVPGNTIYF
>.|TRBJ2-1|TRBV7-2|TRBD2
TGTGCCAGCAGTCATACTAGCGGGGGTTTTAATGAGCAGTTCTTC
CASSHTSGGFNEQFF